This T cell receptor beta chain is from a study of blood T cells in healthy people across ages. On this clonotype: The antigen is unknown.

Sample-barcoded 5' priming and a J-beta primer mix drove a second PCR of 7 to 11 cycles. TCRdb itself ran the 5' RACE reads through MiXCR, one entry per CDR3 protein. The sample consists of roughly 1,300,000 distinct CDR3 sequences, 45% to 70% of them appearing once. V gave up 1 base and J gave up 4 bases, with 13 bases separating them. CDR3 length: 15 amino acids. Germline V gives CDR1 MNHNS, CDR2 SASEGT. Study-wide results and caveats: Nothing was known about donor CMV status, and this possibly confounded expanded clonotype changes.

Input material: blood. The gene calls are TRBV6-1 and TRBJ2-5; D might be TRBD2 (5 bases). The TCR originated in a man younger than 30 in good health. CDR3 DNA sequence: TGTGCCAGCAGTGAAGGCGGGCAGGAAATAGAGACCCAGTACTTC. Its translation: CASSEGGQEIETQYF.